This TCR beta chain was found in a study of T cell responses to AZD1222 COVID-19 vaccine. Germline assignment: CDR1 GTSNPN and CDR2 SVGIG (reference sequence). The CDR3 is 14 amino acids. Trimming removed 3 bases from V and 1 base from J, with 10 bases in between. The table came from immunoSEQ multiplex PCR; TCRdb's copy has only in-frame clones and leaves some out. The repertoire holds 100,000 to 150,000 clones, 80% to 95% seen once, with approximately 2% in the top ten. V gene TRBV30 combines with J gene TRBJ1-5; D gene unclear. The material sequenced was peripheral blood, taken 28 days after the second AZD1222 dose. The TCR sequence derives from an adult who received the AZD1222 COVID-19 vaccine. For the CDR3, the DNA is TGTGCCTGGAGAGGTACGGGGAGCAATCAGCCCCAGCATTTT. It yields the protein CAWRGTGSNQPQHF.